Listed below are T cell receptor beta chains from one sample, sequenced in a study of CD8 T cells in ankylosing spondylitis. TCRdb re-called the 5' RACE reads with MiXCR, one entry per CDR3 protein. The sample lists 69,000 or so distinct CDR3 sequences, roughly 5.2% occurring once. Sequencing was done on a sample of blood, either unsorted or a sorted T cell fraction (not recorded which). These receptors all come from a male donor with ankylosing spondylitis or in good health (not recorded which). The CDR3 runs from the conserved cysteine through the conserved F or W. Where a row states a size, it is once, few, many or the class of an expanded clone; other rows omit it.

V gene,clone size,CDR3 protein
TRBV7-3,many,CASSLSGGLYNEQFF
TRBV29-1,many,CSVVVRGFRDIQYF
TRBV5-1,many,CASSRLGTGVQNTEAFF
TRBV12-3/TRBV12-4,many,CASSLVGEAFF
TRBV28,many,CASQTTGTPRWEQYF
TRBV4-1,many,CASSQASGSSNGYTF
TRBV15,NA,CATSRDKHSTYEQYF
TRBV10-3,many,CAISESARSSETQYF
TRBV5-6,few,CASSLAPGTTSGYGYTF
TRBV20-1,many,CSARALAGASTDTQYF
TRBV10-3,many,CAIRQDNSPLHF
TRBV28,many,CASSLVEGLFF
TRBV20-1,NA,CSPYFRDWPPYEQYF
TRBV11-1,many,CASSPGQGADTGELFF
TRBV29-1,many,CSGETGGTSTEAFF
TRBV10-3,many,CAISDEAINYGYTF
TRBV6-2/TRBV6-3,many,CASSYSLHPPRFF
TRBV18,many,CASSPGGNTGELFF
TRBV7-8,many,CASSSLGSYNEQFF
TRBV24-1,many,CATSDSGRESDTQYF
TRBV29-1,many,CSADLAGTGTQYF
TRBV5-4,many,CASSSRGIQETQYF
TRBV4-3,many,CASSQVGGGGTDTQYF
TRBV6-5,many,CASSYSPGNQPQHF
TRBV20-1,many,CSASFGGLYGYTF
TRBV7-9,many,CASSLGLRDEQFF
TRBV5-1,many,CASSLPNRGDTGELFF
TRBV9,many,CASSVDPANYGYTF
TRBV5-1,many,CASRERLNTGELFF
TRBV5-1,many,CASSGRGSSGGVNEQFF
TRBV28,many,CASSLLSQGAQNNQPQHF
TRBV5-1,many,CASSLDVNQPQHF
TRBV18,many,CASSAFNTEAFF
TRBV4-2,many,CASSQERGYEQYF
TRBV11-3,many,CASSPGTVTGELFF
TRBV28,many,CASSSAQTWSSYEQYF
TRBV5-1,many,CASSPDRVYEQYF
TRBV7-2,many,CASSKPAGSRNEQFF
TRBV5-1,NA,CASSLAEATMPYEQYF
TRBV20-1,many,CSARVGPAETQYF
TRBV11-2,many,CASSSGLAGVSSYNEQFF
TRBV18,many,CASSPPSRNEQFF